This T cell receptor (beta chain) was recovered during a study of technical replicates of blood from several donors (TCRdb year 2017). The CDR3, from cysteine to phenylalanine, totals 15 residues. The entry retains the CDR3 DNA only, 45 bases that are in frame from base 1. Unmatched junction bases come to 8, with V trimmed by 5 bases and J by 5 bases. According to the germline V gene, CDR1 reads SGHRS and CDR2 reads YFSETQ. Comment on this clone: This receptor's antigen is unknown. The sample holds no much larger clone one base away, and base qualities are not on file.

Library preparation was by the immunoSEQ multiplex PCR assay. TCRdb retrieved this table from immuneACCESS and kept in-frame rearrangements only. Not all clones are present; in checked studies, unresolved V genes account for under half, and no reason is known for the remainder. The sample records roughly 56,000 clones, about 90% of which are singletons. The leading ten clones occupy around 5.3% of the sample. Rearrangement joined TRBV5-1 to TRBJ2-1; a stretch of 9 junction bases matches TRBD2. The sample comprised PBMCs. The sequence came from a human donor in good health. Some clones in this sample may be carry-over from other donors' samples. The nucleotide sequence reads TGCGCCAGCAGAGTTCCTCTAGCGGGACACAATGAGCAGTTCTTC. The translation is CASRVPLAGHNEQFF.